The 13 T cell receptor beta chains given below trace back to one sample, sequenced in a study of neurological immune-mediated disorders. TCRdb re-called the 5' RACE reads through MiXCR, storing one row per CDR3 protein. The sample records approximately 44,000 distinct CDR3 sequences, about 5.6% being singletons. The sample taken for sequencing was CD4+ T cells from blood. These receptors were obtained from a woman aged 18-30 years with multiple sclerosis.

In its sample, this clonotype was seen many times. The chain has TRBV5-1 and TRBJ1-1, with 9 bases that match TRBD1. CDR1 is SGHRS, CDR2 YFSETQ, per germline. With V trimmed by 4 bases and J by 5 bases, 6 bases remained unmatched. The CDR3 is 14 residues long. DNA of the CDR3: TGCGCCAGCAGCCTGACAGGGGGTTGGACTGAAGCTTTCTTT. Its protein is CASSLTGGWTEAFF.

This clonotype appeared many times. The V gene is TRBV7-9, the J gene TRBJ1-1; D not resolved. The ends were cut back, 2 bases at V and 8 bases at J, with 9 bases in the middle. Germline V gene data show CDR1 as SEHNR and CDR2 as FQNEAQ (reference sequence). The CDR3 sequence is 12 residues long. The CDR3 reads CASSLSRYEAFF. Here the CDR3 DNA reads TGTGCCAGCAGCTTATCCCGCTACGAAGCTTTCTTT.

This clonotype was counted at least ten times. The chain uses TRBV29-1 and TRBJ2-1; the match to TRBD2 covers 12 bases. CDR3 length: 13 residues. Germline-derived CDR1 and CDR2 are SQVTM and ANQGSEA. V was pared by 6 bases and J by 12 bases, with 9 bases of the junction left unmatched. For the CDR3, the DNA is TGCAGCGTACCCCCTAGCGGGGGGGGTATGCAGTTCTTC. It codes for CSVPPSGGGMQFF.

This clonotype appeared many times. The chain joins TRBV20-1 to TRBJ1-1; D is unclear. Trimming shortened V by 3 bases and J by 0 bases, and 11 bases separated the two germline ends. The CDR3 runs 14 residues. Germline V lookup: CDR1 DFQATT, CDR2 SNEGSKA (reference sequence). This chain's CDR3 is CSASFQALNTEAFF. The CDR3 region has the DNA TGCAGTGCTAGTTTTCAGGCCTTGAACACTGAAGCTTTCTTT.

At least ten counts were recorded for this clonotype. This chain uses TRBV5-1 with TRBJ2-5, with D hard to call. The CDR3 is 13 amino acids. CDR1 is SGHRS, CDR2 YFSETQ, per germline. V lost 4 bases and J lost 0, with 7 bases in between. The CDR3: CASSLQYQETQYF. Here the CDR3 DNA reads TGCGCCAGCAGCCTGCAGTACCAAGAGACCCAGTACTTC.

This clonotype was counted ten times or more. The chain combines TRBV18 with TRBJ1-5, with 7 nucleotides matching TRBD1. V shed 5 bases, J shed 5 bases, and the junction held 6 bases outside the gene matches. Germline V gives CDR1 KGHSH, CDR2 LQKENI. The CDR3 sequence is 14 residues long. CDR3 bases: TGTGCCAGCTCAGGGGGGACAGCGGATCAGCCCCAGCATTTT. Its protein is CASSGGTADQPQHF.

This clonotype was counted at least ten times. The J gene is TRBJ1-2, the V gene TRBV25-1; 7 bases agree with TRBD1. From germline, CDR1 is MGHDK and CDR2 SYGVNS. The CDR3 has 13 amino acids. Trimming cost V 6 bases and J 4 bases; bases outside gene matches: 5. CDR3 region: CASRSAGGYGYTF. The DNA of the CDR3 is TGTGCCAGCAGGTCCGCAGGGGGCTATGGCTACACCTTC.

This clonotype was seen many times. V usage is TRBV10-3 and J usage is TRBJ2-7; 13 positions agree with TRBD2. The CDR3 spans 14 residues. Germline V CDR1 and CDR2: ENHRY, SYGVKD. J was trimmed by 1 base and V by 6 bases; bases with no gene match: 0. CDR3 nucleotide sequence: TGTGCCATCAGGACTAGCGGGGGGTCCTACGAGCAGTACTTC. The encoded protein is CAIRTSGGSYEQYF.

In its sample, this clonotype was seen many times. This chain uses TRBV7-8 with TRBJ1-1, with D unresolved. Germline V gives CDR1 SGHVS, CDR2 FQNEAQ. With 8 bases removed from V and 7 bases from J, the gap between germline ends came to 17 bases. The length of the CDR3 is 13 residues. The CDR3 DNA reads TGTGCCAGCTCAATGGGTGATAGGAATGAAGCTTTCTTT. The encoded protein is CASSMGDRNEAFF.

This clonotype was detected ten times or more. V and J are TRBV29-1 and TRBJ1-1; D may be TRBD1 (6 bases). CDR3 size: 13 residues. The germline gives CDR1 SQVTM, CDR2 ANQGSEA. Trimming took off 5 bases at V and 3 bases at J, with 13 bases between the two ends. CDR3 sequence (DNA): TGCAGCGTTAGGACAGCTGGGGACACTGAAGCTTTCTTT. Its protein product is CSVRTAGDTEAFF.

There are many counts of this clonotype. The CDR3 loop is CASSLGYRSSGANVLTF. As DNA, the CDR3 is TGTGCCAGCAGCTTAGGTTACAGGTCCTCTGGGGCCAACGTCCTGACTTTC. J is TRBJ2-6 and V is TRBV7-2, with D possibly being TRBD1 (5 bases). Germline-derived CDR1 and CDR2 are SGHTA and FQGNSA. V was clipped by 1 base and J by 0 bases, with 10 bases between them. This CDR3 region has 17 residues.

This clonotype was picked up many times. This chain connects TRBV7-2 to TRBJ1-1; maybe TRBD1 (5 bases). Germline values: CDR1 SGHTA, CDR2 FQGNSA. Trimming cost V 2 bases and J 4 bases, with 11 bases left between them. The CDR3 runs 14 residues. The CDR3 nucleotides are TGTGCCAGCAGCTTATGGGGGGAGGGCACTGAAGCTTTCTTT. Translating gives CASSLWGEGTEAFF.

This clonotype was picked up a small number of times. This chain uses TRBV30 with TRBJ1-5, with D tentatively TRBD1 (5 bases). Looked up from germline, CDR1 is GTSNPN and CDR2 is SVGIG (reference sequence). Trimming took 0 bases from V and 5 from J, leaving 8 bases between them. CDR3 length: 13 amino acids. The CDR3, as DNA: TGTGCCTGGAGTGTACAGGACGATCAGCCCCAGCATTTT. It translates to CAWSVQDDQPQHF.